This T cell receptor (beta chain) was recorded in a study of cytomegalovirus exposure and HLA in healthy donors (dated by TCRdb to about 2017). General notes on the study: According to an earlier analysis of a few hundred of the donors, about 179 million T cells yielded 95 million to 140 million unique TCR beta sequences and about 300 Gb of sequence data. An early release covering just under 650 HLA-typed donors comprised about 300 gigabases of sequencing data and some 79 million unique TCR sequences. Of the roughly 410 genotyped donors, less than 85% were placed in the genetic ancestry cluster associated with self-reported Caucasian donors. The aim of the study was to test whether cataloging public T cell receptors could identify signatures of past pathogen exposure. The study profiled the T cell repertoires of about 720 subjects by immunosequencing and related them to cytomegalovirus serostatus. Besides the first cohort of roughly 640 subjects, a separate validation cohort made up of around 120 different subjects was used. The study combined high-throughput TCR immunosequencing, statistical association of individual TCRs with disease status, and machine learning to predict cytomegalovirus infection status. To study patterns of TCR occurrence, a later analysis re-analyzed previously published TCR beta repertoires from 650 to 750 donors and added high-resolution HLA genotyping. In the later analysis, no new phenotypic data were used to find candidate immune exposures; instead, reliance was placed on TCR beta sequences and their occurrence across donors. An earlier analysis of 587 of the donors used high-throughput TCR beta sequencing to judge whether each TCR beta V gene segment behaved as functional or pseudogenic. Alongside the repertoire data, information on donor age, sex, ethnicity and CMV serostatus was compiled. In a later genetic analysis, genome-wide SNP genotypes for 398 of the 666 donors were used, and that subset was treated as a discovery cohort. All discovery cohort repertoires had been generated using a single sequencing platform. Class I and class II HLA loci were covered by the typing at four-digit resolution. The number of donors typed differed by locus, with about 629-630 for A, B, C, DRB1 and DQB1, more than 500 for DQA1, approximately 580 for DPA1, and 450 to 480 for DPB1. A few DR-DQ haplotypes were treated as single units for association and clustering because of strong linkage in the cohort. Among about 400 genotyped donors of the cohort, an average of roughly 230,000 unique TCR beta nucleotide sequences was sequenced per donor, of which 15% to 20% were non-productive. Points the paper makes about the study in general: In an earlier analysis of approximately 590 of the donors, most TCR beta V segments appeared in productive rearrangements about 87% or about 30% of the time, broadly matching IMGT annotations. Several of the top co-occurrence clusters appeared to be linked to parvovirus B19, influenza, CMV and Epstein-Barr virus, according to a later analysis. Most TCR sequences were observed very rarely across donors, whereas some public TCRs were present in many individuals. Correlated functional status among segregating V segments might reflect linkage disequilibrium, but an unknown experimental factor could not be ruled out. The 87-base-pair reads could not distinguish some IMGT-functional V segments, including TRBV6-2 and TRBV6-3, so those segments were excluded. Only TCR beta chains were sequenced in this cohort, and the absence of alpha or paired-chain data limited detectable features. It was suggested by the authors that the approach could potentially be generalized to other disease states and immunological phenotypes. When HLA alleles, especially DR and DQ, strongly co-occurred, TCR associations were difficult to assign to individual alleles. A further reported finding was that TCR beta sequences accurately predicted the HLA-A and HLA-B alleles for most subjects in the first cohort. A later analysis associated 17,000 or so TCR beta sequences with specific HLA alleles at a false discovery rate of 0.05. Most CMV-associated TCR beta chains appeared to be HLA-restricted in a later analysis, and the HLA associations seemed to be driven largely by CMV exposure. An association between a missense DCLRE1C variant and V-gene and J-gene trimming of TCR beta chains was found in a later genetic analysis and replicated in an independent cohort. According to a later genetic analysis, donors in an Asian-associated ancestry cluster had fewer N-insertions in productive TCRs than the approximately 670-donor mean. In vitro tests confirmed that a few of the cytomegalovirus-associated TCR beta chains recognize cytomegalovirus antigens. Presence/absence analyses assumed roughly uniform sequencing depth across donors, an assumption that may not hold. Because counts were too low, some 17 rarely observed V segments, including chromosome 9 orphons, were left out of the earlier analysis of about 620 of the donors. In both the original and validation cohorts, the classifier was reported to diagnose cytomegalovirus status with high specificity and sensitivity. A total of 150 to 200 TCR beta chains were listed by the study as associated with cytomegalovirus. A later analysis found that HLA-associated TCR beta chains were more clonally expanded and had lower generation probabilities than equally common non-associated chains. Because HLA typing was missing for some donors at each locus, association tests included only the typed subset. The only immune exposure information available for the cohort was CMV serostatus. A cluster of highly shared sequence variants was judged likely to represent a technical artifact of the sequencing pipeline. According to a later analysis, TCR association rates differed among HLA loci, with DRB1 alleles showing the most associated TCRs and HLA-C alleles showing the fewest.

The cohort consisted of 670 or so healthy bone marrow donors. All cohort members were sampled while nominally healthy, although unrecorded immune exposures were likely present. The donor tested CMV seronegative, placing the donor among the 352 seronegative members of the cohort. A peripheral blood sample was collected from each donor, and TCR beta sequencing was performed on peripheral blood mononuclear cells. The Qiagen DNeasy Blood Extraction Kit was used to extract genomic DNA from the blood cell samples. As for this clone: Its recognized antigen is unknown. Base qualities were left out, and no much larger clone turns up one base away. In the same sample, other DNA sequences code for this CDR3.

The library was made by the immunoSEQ multiplex PCR assay. For the multiplex PCR, a mixture combining 60 forward primers for TCR Vbeta segments and 13 reverse primers for TCR Jbeta segments was used. A multiplex PCR assay on genomic DNA amplified the CDR3 region of rearranged TCR beta genes. On the Illumina HiSeq System, the amplified TCR beta libraries were sequenced as 87-base-pair reads. As for the original processing: A later analysis counted tens of millions of unique TCR beta chains across the 600 to 850 repertoires, and approximately 11 million of these chains were shared by at least two donors. Raw reads were error-corrected and collapsed into unique sequences by a nearest-neighbor algorithm in which closely related sequences were merged to remove PCR and sequencing errors. Alignment of CDR3 sequences to IMGT reference sequences was used to assign V, D and J gene segments. For a sequence to be retained, at least a six-nucleotide match to both a V gene segment and a J gene segment was required. A rearrangement was called productive if the CDR3 had no stop codons and remained in frame with V and J, and every other rearrangement was called non-productive. CDR3 was defined according to IMGT convention as the region running from the second conserved V-encoded cysteine to the conserved J-encoded phenylalanine. Sequences without an unambiguous match to a single V gene segment were excluded from the earlier analysis of 450 to 750 of the donors. In an earlier analysis of approximately 550 of the donors, V segments were called functional above 56.7% productive rearrangements and were called segregating when the between-donor standard deviation exceeded 5%. To diagnose cytomegalovirus status from the catalog of TCR beta chain sequences, a statistical classification framework was built. In a later analysis, TCR nucleotide sequences were compared against IMGT/GENE-DB human TR gene sequences so that V and J genes could be assigned. Using the TCRdist pipeline, a later analysis assigned CDR3 sequences along with most-parsimonious VDJ recombination scenarios. In a later analysis, each TCR beta chain was defined by its CDR3 amino acid sequence together with its V-gene family, and reads without a unique V-gene family were excluded. A later analysis removed 550 to 700 highly shared, low-generation-probability nucleotide sequences to deal with suspected cross-contamination and a sequencing artifact. In a later analysis, a clonal expansion index for each public chain was calculated from normalized within-repertoire ranks of inferred template counts. In a later analysis, generation probabilities were computed with a VDJ recombination model fitted to out-of-frame rearrangements, and the resulting probabilities were checked against IGoR. Hypergeometric tests were used in a later analysis to score TCR-TCR, TCR-HLA and TCR-CMV co-occurrence, with a repertoire-size bias correction applied to the TCR pairs. A later analysis estimated false discovery rates by permuting HLA or CMV assignments 20 times. In a later analysis, co-occurring TCRs were grouped using DBSCAN, with TCRdist sequence similarity added in when clustering inside HLA-allele-positive subsets. Repertoires with fewer than 30,000 or more than 120,000 public chains, plus five repertoires with anomalous nucleotide sharing, were excluded from co-occurrence clustering. TCRdb holds this immuneACCESS table with in-frame rearrangements only. Some clones are missing; in checked studies, unresolved V genes explain under half, and the rest has no known cause. V and J calls and clone size are as listed in that table; D and trimming were resolved from the DNA. The sample data list some 110,000 clones, and roughly 77% of these were observed just once. The ten largest clones add up to approximately 0.99% of the sample.

The germline V gene encodes CDR1 SQVTM and CDR2 ANQGSEA. V and J lose 7 bases and 4 bases, and a span of 20 bases separates them. The CDR3 covers 14 residues, taking in both the cysteine and the phenylalanine. Of the read, only the CDR3 DNA is kept; its 42 bases are in frame from base 1. The sequenced sample was PBMCs. The clonotype originates from a woman aged 25 to 39 in good health and CMV-seronegative. Recombination joined TRBV29-1 with TRBJ2-7; confidence is insufficient to name the D gene. This receptor has the CDR3 CSATPGSLSYEQYF. The nucleotide sequence is TGCAGCGCCACCCCCGGGTCCTTGTCTTACGAGCAGTACTTC.